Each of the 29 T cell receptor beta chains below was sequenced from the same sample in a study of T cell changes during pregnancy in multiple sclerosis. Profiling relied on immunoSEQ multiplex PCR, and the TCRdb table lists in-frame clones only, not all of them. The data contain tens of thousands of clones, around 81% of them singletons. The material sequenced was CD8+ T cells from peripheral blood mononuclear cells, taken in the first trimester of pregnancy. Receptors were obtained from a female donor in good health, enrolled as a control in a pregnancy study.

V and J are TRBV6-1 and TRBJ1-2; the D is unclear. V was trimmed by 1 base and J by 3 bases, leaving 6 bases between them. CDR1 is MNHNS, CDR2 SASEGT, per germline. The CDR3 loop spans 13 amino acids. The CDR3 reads CASSEVEHYGYTF. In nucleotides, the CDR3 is TGTGCCAGCAGTGAAGTAGAGCACTATGGCTACACCTTC.

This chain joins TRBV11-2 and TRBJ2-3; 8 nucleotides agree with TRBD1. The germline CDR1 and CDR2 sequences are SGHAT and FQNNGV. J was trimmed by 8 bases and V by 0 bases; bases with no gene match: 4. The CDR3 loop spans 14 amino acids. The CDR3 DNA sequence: TGTGCCAGCAGCTTAGATCGGACAGGGAGTACGCAGTATTTT. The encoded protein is CASSLDRTGSTQYF.

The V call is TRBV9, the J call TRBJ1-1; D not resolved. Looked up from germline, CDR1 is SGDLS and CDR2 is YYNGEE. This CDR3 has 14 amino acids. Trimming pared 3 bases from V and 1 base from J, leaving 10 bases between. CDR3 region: CASSAKEGNTEAFF. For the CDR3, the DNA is TGTGCCAGCAGCGCTAAGGAGGGGAACACTGAAGCTTTCTTT.

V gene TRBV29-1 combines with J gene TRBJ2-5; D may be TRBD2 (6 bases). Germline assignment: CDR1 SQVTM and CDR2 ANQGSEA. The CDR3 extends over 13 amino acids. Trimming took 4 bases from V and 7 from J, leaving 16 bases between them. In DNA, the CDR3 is TGCAGCGTTGGTGGTCGCCCGGAGGGGACCCAGTACTTC. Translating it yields CSVGGRPEGTQYF.

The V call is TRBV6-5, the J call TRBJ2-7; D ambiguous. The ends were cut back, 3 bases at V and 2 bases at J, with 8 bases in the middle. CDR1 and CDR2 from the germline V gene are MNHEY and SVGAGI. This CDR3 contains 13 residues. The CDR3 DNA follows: TGTGCCAGCAGTTATGCCACTACCTACGAGCAGTACTTC. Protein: CASSYATTYEQYF.

CDR3 DNA: TGTGCCAGCAGTTTAGCGAGTGAGCAGTACTTC. This encodes CASSLASEQYF. The V gene is TRBV28, the J gene TRBJ2-7, with unresolved D. This CDR3 has 11 amino acids. CDR1 MDHEN and CDR2 SYDVKM come from the germline V gene. Trimming cost V 2 bases and J 7 bases, with 6 bases left between them. Complete variable domain (other parts from reference TRBV28 and TRBJ2-7): DVKVTQSSRYLVKRTGEKVFLECVQDMDHENMFWYRQDPGLGLRLIYFSYDVKMKEKGDIPEGYSVSREKKERFSLILESASTNQTSMYLCASSLASEQYFGPGTRLTVT.

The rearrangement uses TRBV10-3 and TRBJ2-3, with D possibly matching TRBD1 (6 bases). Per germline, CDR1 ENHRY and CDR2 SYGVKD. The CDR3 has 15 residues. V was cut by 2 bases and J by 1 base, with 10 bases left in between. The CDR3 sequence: CAISEMGARTDTQYF. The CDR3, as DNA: TGTGCCATCAGTGAGATGGGGGCCCGCACAGATACGCAGTATTTT.

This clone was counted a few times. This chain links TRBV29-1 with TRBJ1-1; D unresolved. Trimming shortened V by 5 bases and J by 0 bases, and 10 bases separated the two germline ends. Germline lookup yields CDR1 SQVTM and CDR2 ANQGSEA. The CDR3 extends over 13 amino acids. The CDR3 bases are TGCAGCGTTCGGGGAACAATGAACACTGAAGCTTTCTTT. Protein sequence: CSVRGTMNTEAFF.

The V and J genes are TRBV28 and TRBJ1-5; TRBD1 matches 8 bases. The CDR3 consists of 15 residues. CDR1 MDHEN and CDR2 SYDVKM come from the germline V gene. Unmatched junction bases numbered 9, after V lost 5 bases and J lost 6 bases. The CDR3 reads CASSRLTGAAQPQHF. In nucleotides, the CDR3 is TGTGCCAGCAGTAGGCTGACAGGGGCCGCTCAGCCCCAGCATTTT.

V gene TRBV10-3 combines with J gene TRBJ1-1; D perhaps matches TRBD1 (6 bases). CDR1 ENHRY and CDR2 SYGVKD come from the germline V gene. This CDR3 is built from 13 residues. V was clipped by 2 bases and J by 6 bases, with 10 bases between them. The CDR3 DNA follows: TGTGCCATCAGTGAGGGGGACAAACCTGAAGCTTTCTTT. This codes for CAISEGDKPEAFF.

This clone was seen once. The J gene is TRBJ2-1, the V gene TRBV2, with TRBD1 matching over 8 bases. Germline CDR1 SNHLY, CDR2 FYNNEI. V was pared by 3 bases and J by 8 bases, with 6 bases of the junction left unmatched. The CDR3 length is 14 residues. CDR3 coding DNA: TGTGCCAGCAGTGAGCGGACAGGGAGCGATGAGCAGTTCTTC. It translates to CASSERTGSDEQFF. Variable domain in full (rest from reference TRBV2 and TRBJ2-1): EPEVTQTPSHQVTQMGQEVILRCVPISNHLYFYWYRQILGQKVEFLVSFYNNEISEKSEIFDDQFSVERPDGSNFTLKIRSTKLEDSAMYFCASSERTGSDEQFFGPGTRLTVL.

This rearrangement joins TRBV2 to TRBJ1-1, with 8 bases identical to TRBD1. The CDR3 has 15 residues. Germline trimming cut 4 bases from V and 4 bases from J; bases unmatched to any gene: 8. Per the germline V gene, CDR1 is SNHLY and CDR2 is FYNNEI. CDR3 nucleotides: TGTGCCAGCAGTGTGCTCCAGGGGGCAGGCACTGAAGCTTTCTTT. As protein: CASSVLQGAGTEAFF.

The CDR3 bases are TGTGCCAGCAGTTTACTTCGGGGGGACGAGCAGTACTTC. This codes for CASSLLRGDEQYF. The chain carries TRBV27 and TRBJ2-7, with 7 bases lining up with TRBD2. The CDR3 loop spans 13 amino acids. The ends lost 2 bases at V and 5 bases at J; junction bases unmatched: 3. CDR1 and CDR2 (germline): MNHEY, SMNVEV (reference sequence).

CDR3 in DNA: TGTGCCAGCAGTCCCGGTAACTATGGCTACACCTTC. Encoded protein: CASSPGNYGYTF. The V gene is TRBV6-4, the J gene TRBJ1-2; D gene uncertain. This CDR3 region has 12 residues. Trimming stripped 5 bases from V and 1 base from J, with 5 bases between. Germline CDR1 reads MRHNA; CDR2 reads SNTAGT.

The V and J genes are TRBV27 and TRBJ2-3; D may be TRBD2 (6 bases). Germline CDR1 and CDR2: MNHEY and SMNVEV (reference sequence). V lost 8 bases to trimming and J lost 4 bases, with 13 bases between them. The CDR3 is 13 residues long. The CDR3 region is CASGGGPPDTQYF. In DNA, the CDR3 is TGTGCCAGCGGTGGAGGGCCCCCAGATACGCAGTATTTT.

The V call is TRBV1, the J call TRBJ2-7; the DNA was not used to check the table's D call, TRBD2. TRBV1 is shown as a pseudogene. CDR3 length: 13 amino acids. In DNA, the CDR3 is TGCACCAGCAGCCATCCGGACGGGGACGAGCAGTACTTC. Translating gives CTSSHPDGDEQYF.

CDR3 in DNA: TGTGCCAGCTCACCACTACCTTGGGCAGGGTCTCACGAGCAGTACTTC. It translates to CASSPLPWAGSHEQYF. V is TRBV18 and J is TRBJ2-7; D is possibly TRBD1 (5 bases). Deletions cut 1 base from V and 5 bases from J, with 18 bases between. This CDR3 comprises 16 residues. The germline CDR1 and CDR2 sequences are KGHSH and LQKENI. Drawing the rest from reference TRBV18 and TRBJ2-7, the complete variable domain is NAGVMQNPRHLVRRRGQEARLRCSPMKGHSHVYWYRQLPEEGLKFMVYLQKENIIDESGMPKERFSAEFPKEGPSILRIQQVVRGDSAAYFCASSPLPWAGSHEQYFGPGTRLTVT.

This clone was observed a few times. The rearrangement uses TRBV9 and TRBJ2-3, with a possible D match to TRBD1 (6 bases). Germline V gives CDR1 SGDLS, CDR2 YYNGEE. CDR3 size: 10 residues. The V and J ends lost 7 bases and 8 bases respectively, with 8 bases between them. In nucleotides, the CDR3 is TGTGCCAGCGGGGGCCGTACGCAGTATTTT. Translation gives CASGGRTQYF.

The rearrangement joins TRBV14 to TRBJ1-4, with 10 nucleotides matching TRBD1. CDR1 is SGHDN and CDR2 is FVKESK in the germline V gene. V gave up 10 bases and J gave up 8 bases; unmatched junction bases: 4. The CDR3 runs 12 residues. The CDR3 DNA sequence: TGTGCCAACGACAGGGGGCGCGAAAAACTGTTTTTT. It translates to CANDRGREKLFF.

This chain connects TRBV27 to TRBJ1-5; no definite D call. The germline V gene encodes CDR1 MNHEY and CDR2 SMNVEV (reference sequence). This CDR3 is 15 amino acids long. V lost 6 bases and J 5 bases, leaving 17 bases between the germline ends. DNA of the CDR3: TGTGCCAGCAGCCCCGGGAGGGCGGGCGATCAGCCCCAGCATTTT. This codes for CASSPGRAGDQPQHF.

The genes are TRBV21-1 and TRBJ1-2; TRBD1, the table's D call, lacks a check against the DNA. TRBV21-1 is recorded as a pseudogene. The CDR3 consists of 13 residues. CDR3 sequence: CASSKVTVRGYTF. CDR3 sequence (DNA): TGTGCCAGCAGCAAAGTAACAGTTAGGGGCTACACCTTC.

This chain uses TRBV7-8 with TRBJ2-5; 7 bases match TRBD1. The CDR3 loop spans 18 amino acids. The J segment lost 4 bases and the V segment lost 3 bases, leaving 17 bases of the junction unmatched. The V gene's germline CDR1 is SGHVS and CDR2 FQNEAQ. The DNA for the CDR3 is TGTGCCAGCAGCTTCTATAAGGGGGCAGGGCATTCGTTAGAGACCCAGTACTTC. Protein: CASSFYKGAGHSLETQYF.

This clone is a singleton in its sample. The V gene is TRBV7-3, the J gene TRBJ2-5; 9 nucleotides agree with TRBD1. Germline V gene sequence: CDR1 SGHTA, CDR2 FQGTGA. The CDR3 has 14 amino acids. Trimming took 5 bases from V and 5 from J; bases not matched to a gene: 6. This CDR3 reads CASSPLGQGETQYF. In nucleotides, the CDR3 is TGTGCCAGCAGCCCTCTAGGACAGGGGGAGACCCAGTACTTC.

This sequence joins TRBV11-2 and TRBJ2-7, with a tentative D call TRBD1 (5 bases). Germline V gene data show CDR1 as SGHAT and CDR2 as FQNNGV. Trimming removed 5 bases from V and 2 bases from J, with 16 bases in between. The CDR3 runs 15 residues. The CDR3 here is CASSGTGRFAYEQYF. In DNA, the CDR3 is TGTGCCAGCAGCGGAACAGGTCGGTTTGCCTACGAGCAGTACTTC.

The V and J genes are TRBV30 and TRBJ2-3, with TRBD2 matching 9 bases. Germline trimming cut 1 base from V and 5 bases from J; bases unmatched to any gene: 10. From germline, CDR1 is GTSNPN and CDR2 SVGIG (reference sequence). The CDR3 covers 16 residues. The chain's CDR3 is CAWSDGGGGPGDTQYF. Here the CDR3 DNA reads TGTGCCTGGAGTGATGGCGGGGGGGGTCCGGGAGATACGCAGTATTTT.

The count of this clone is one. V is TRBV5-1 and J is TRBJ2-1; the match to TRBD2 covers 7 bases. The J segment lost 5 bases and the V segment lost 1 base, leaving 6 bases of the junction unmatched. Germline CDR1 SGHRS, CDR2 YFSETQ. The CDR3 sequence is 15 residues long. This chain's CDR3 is CASSLSLAVNNEQFF. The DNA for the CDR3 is TGCGCCAGCAGCTTGAGTCTAGCGGTTAACAATGAGCAGTTCTTC.

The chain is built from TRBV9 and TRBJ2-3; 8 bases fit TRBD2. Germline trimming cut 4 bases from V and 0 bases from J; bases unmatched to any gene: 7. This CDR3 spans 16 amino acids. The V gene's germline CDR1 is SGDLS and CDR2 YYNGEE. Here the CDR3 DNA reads TGTGCCAGCAGCCCACTTCGGGGGGGGAGCACAGATACGCAGTATTTT. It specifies CASSPLRGGSTDTQYF.

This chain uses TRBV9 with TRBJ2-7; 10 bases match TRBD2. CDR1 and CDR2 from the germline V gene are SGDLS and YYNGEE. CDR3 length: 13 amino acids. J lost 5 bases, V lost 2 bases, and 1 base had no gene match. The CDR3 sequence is CASSVGTSDEQYF. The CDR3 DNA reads TGTGCCAGCAGCGTCGGGACTAGCGACGAGCAGTACTTC.

The CDR3: CASSASGSTDTQYF. DNA of the CDR3: TGTGCCAGCAGCGCTAGCGGGAGTACAGATACGCAGTATTTT. The chain recombines TRBV9 with TRBJ2-3; 10 bases fit TRBD2. V lost 3 bases and J lost 3; bases outside the gene matches: 1. CDR1 SGDLS and CDR2 YYNGEE come from the germline V gene. This CDR3 contains 14 residues.